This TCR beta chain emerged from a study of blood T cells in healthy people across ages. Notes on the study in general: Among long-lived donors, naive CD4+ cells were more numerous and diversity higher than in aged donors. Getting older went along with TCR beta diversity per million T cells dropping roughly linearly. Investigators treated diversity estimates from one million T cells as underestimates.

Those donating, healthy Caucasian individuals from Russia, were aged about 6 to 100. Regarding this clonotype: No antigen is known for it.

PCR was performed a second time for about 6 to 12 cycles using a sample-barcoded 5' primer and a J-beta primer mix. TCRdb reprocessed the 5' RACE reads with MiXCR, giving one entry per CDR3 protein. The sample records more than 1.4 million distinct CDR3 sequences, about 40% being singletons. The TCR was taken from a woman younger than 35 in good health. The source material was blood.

The CDR3 loop reads CASSWRGDTYEQYF. In DNA, the CDR3 is TGTGCCAGCAGCTGGCGGGGCGATACCTACGAGCAGTACTTC. The chain couples TRBV5-4 to TRBJ2-7; a possible D gene is TRBD2 (6 bases). The V gene's germline CDR1 is SGHNT and CDR2 YYREEE (reference sequence). This CDR3 contains 14 residues. V lost 3 bases, J lost 2 bases, and 12 bases lay in between.